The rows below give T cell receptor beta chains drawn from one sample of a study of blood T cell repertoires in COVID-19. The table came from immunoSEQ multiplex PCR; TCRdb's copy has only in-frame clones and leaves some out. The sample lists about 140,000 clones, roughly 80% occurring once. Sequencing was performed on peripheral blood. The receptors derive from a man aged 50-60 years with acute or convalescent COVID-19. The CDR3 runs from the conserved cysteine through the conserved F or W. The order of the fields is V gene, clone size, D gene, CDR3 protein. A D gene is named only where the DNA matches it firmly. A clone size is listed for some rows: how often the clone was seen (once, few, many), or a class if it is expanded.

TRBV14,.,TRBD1,CASSQRGQGAAGGYTF
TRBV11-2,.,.,CASSFGGGEARKETQYF
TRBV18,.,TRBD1,CASSLQGAHAGQPQHF
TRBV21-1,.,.,CASSKAGYTF
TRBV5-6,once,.,CASSLLYSNQPQHF
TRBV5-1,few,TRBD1,CASSLGGTGVEQFF
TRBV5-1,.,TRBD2,CASSLTQGGSDTQYF
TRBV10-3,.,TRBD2,CAISETSGEETQYF
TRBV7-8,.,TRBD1,CASSLETGGNTIYF
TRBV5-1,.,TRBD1,CASSFQPGTGGNYGYTF
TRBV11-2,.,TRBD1,CASSSSDRADTEAFF
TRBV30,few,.,CAWSGTSSYNEQFF
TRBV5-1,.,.,CASSPDSNYGYTF
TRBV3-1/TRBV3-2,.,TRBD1,CASSTRTGEEYGYTF
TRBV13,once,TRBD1,CASSTRTGTDTQYF
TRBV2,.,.,CASRVDGGRVGYTF
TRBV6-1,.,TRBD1,CASSEARTGYYGYTF
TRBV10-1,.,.,CASSGGSNTEAFF
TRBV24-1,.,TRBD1,CATSDLGQGAGGDRETQYF
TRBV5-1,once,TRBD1,CASSQNGGQDTEAFF
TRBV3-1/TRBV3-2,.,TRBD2,CASSHGGADTGELFF
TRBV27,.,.,CASSLSGTLYGYTF
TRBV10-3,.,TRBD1,CAISESMGQGHEQFF
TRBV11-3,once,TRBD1,CASNKTNRGLGGYTF
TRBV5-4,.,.,CASSLPSNMNTEAFF
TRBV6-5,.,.,CASSYGRNTEAFF
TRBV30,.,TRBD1,CAWSVGTDGYTF
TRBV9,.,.,CASSVTGANYGYTF
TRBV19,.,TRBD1,CASSMPGQGAFNSPLHF
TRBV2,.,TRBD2,CASSERPIIGGTSYNEQFF
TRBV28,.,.,CASSLSTGWQPQHF
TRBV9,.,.,CASSVGQGDGYTF
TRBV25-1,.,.,CASSSGHAYSNQPQHF
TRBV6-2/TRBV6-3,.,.,CASSYEGGGGSYTQYF
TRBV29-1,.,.,CSVARLDTQYF
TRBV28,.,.,CASSPHEGGNTEAFF
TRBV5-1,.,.,CASSFISANTGELFF
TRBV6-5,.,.,CASRAPGQANYGYTF
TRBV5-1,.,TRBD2,CASSSRGGSSTDTQYF
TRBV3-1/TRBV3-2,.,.,CASSQELWHQNTEAFF
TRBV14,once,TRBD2,CASSNLAGAMGQETQYF
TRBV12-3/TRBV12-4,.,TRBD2,CASSSSGAYEQYF
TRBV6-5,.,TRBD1,CASRGTGIYNSPLHF
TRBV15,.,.,CATSNGGTTGELFF
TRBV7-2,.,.,CASSLVSAGIETQYF
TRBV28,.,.,CASSRDILFSGNTIYF
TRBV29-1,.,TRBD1,CSVDPGGMGSPLHF
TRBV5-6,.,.,CASRSSVNTDTQYF
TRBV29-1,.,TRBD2,CSIRGTSGDGETQYF
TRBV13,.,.,CASSLVRGGYTF